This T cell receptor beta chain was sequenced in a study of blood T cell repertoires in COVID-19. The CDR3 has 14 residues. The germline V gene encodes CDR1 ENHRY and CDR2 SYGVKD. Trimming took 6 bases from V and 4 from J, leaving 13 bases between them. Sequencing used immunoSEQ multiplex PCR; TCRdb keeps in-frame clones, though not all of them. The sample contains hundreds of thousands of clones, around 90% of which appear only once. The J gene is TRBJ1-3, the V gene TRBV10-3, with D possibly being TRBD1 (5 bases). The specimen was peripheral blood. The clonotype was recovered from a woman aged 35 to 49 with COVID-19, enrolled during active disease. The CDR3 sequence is CAISGGTKGNTIYF. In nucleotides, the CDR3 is TGTGCCATCAGCGGGGGGACCAAAGGAAACACCATATATTTT.